This TCR beta chain comes out of a study of PD-1 blockade in classical Hodgkin lymphoma. Study results and limitations: Reported findings placed baseline TCR diversity lower in newly diagnosed patients (compared with healthy donors). By cycle point C4D1, TCR diversity had risen significantly in CD4+ cells (but not CD8+ cells). Complete responders entered with baseline diversity on par with newly diagnosed patients, the results showed.

Each patient experienced a relapse that followed autologous stem cell transplantation, and brentuximab vedotin exposure varied. Reported best responses ranged across complete response, partial response or progressive disease. Only in-frame clones appear in the TCRdb table, and some are missing; sequencing was by immunoSEQ multiplex PCR. The profile shows about 46,000 clones, around 80% of them singletons. Comment on this clone: Its antigen is undetermined.

This clonotype was sampled from a human donor with classical Hodgkin lymphoma. Sequenced material: peripheral blood mononuclear cells (PBMCs), taken before the second cycle of nivolumab.

The CDR3 here is CASSLGRTGVSSYNEQFF. The CDR3 bases are TGTGCCAGCAGCTTGGGGAGAACAGGGGTTAGCTCCTACAATGAGCAGTTCTTC. J is TRBJ2-1 and V is TRBV5-4, with TRBD1 matching over 7 bases. J was trimmed by 0 bases and V by 0 bases; bases with no gene match: 9. This CDR3 spans 18 amino acids. Germline CDR1 reads SGHNT; CDR2 reads YYREEE (reference sequence).